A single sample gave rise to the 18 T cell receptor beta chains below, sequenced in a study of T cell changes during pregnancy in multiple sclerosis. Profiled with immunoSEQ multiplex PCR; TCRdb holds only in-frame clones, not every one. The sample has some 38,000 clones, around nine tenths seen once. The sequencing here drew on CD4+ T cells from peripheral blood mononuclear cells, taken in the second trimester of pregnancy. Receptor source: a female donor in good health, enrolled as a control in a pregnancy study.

CDR3 sequence reads: CASSETGAKNIQYF. The CDR3 DNA reads as TGTGCCAGTAGTGAAACAGGGGCCAAAAACATTCAGTACTTC. This chain connects TRBV19 to TRBJ2-4, with TRBD1 as a possible D gene (6 bases). The length of the CDR3 is 14 residues. CDR1 and CDR2 from the germline V gene are LNHDA and SQIVND (reference sequence). The V end was cut by 5 bases, the J end by 1 base, with 9 bases between.

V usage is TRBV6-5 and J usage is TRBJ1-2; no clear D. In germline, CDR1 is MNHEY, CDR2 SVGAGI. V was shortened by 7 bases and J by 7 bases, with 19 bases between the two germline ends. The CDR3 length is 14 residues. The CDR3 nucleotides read TGTGCCAGCACCTTTACGACGGGGTACGGTGGCTACACCTTC. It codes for CASTFTTGYGGYTF.

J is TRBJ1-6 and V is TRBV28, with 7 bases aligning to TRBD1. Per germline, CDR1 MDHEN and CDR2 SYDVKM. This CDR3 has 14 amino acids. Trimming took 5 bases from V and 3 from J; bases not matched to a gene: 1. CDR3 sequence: CASSTGDYNSPLHF. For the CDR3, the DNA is TGTGCCAGCAGTACAGGGGACTATAATTCACCCCTCCACTTT.

CDR3 residues: CASSLGHPTYEQYF. Written as DNA, the CDR3 is TGTGCCAGCAGCTTGGGGCATCCCACCTACGAGCAGTACTTC. This sequence joins TRBV5-4 and TRBJ2-7; D ambiguous. The CDR3 has 14 amino acids. Germline loops: CDR1 SGHNT, CDR2 YYREEE (reference sequence). V lost 0 bases and J lost 2, with 9 bases in between.

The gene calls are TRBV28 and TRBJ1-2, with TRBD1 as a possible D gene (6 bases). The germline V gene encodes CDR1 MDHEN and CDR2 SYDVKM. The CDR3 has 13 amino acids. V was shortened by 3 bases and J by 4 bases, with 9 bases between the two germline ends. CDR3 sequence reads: CASSFRGGYGYTF. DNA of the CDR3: TGTGCCAGCAGTTTCAGGGGTGGCTATGGCTACACCTTC.

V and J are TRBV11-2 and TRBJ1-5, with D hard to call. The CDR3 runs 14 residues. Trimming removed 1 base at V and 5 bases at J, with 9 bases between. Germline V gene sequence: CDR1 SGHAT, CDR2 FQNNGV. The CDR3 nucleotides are TGTGCCAGCAGCTTAGGAACAGTAGATCAGCCCCAGCATTTT. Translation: CASSLGTVDQPQHF.

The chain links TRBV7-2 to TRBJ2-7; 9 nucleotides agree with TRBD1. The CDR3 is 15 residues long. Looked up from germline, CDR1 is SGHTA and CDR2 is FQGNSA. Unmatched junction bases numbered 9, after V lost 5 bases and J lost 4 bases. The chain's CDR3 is CASSPPMGQGYEQYF. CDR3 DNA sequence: TGTGCCAGCAGCCCCCCAATGGGACAGGGTTACGAGCAGTACTTC.

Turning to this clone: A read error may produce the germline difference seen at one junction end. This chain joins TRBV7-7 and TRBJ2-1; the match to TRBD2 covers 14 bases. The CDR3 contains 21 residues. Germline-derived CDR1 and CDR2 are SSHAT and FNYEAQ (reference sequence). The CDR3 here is CASSLRVRLAGGPHPYNEQFF. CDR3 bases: TGTGCTAGCAGCTTACGAGTGAGACTAGCGGGGGGGCCCCACCCCTACAATGAGCAGTTCTTC.

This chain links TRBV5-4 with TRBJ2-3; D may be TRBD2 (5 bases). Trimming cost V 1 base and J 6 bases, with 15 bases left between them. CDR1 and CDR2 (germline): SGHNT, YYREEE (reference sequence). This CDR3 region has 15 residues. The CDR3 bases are TGTGCCAGCAGCTTGACTTCGGACCGAGGGGATACGCAGTATTTT. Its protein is CASSLTSDRGDTQYF.

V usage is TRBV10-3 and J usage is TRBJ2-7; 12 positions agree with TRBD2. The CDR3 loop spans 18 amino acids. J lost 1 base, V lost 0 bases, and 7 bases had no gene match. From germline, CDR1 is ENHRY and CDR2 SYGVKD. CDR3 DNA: TGTGCCATCAGTGAGTCCGGGACTAGCGGGTCTGTTTCCTACGAGCAGTACTTC. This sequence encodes CAISESGTSGSVSYEQYF.

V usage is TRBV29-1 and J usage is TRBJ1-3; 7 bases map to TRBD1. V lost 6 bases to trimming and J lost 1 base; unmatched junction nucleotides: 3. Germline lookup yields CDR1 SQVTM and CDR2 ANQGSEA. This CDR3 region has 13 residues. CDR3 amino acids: CSVRTGSGNTIYF. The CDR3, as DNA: TGCAGCGTAAGGACAGGATCTGGAAACACCATATATTTT.

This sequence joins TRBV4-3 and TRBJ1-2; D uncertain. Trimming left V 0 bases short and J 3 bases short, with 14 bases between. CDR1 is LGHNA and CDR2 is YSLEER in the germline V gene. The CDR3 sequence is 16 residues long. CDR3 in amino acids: CASSQDSHRRDYGYTF. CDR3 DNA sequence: TGCGCCAGCAGCCAAGACTCCCACCGGAGGGACTATGGCTACACCTTC.

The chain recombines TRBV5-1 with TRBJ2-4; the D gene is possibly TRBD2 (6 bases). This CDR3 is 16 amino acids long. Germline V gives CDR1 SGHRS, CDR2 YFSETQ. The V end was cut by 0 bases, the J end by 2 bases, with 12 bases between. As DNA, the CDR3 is TGCGCCAGCAGCTTGGGGCCCGGAGGGTCCAAAAACATTCAGTACTTC. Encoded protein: CASSLGPGGSKNIQYF.

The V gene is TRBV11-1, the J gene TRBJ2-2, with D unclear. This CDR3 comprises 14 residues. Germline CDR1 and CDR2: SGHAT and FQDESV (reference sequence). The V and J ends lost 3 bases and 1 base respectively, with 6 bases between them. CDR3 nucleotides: TGTGCCAGCAGCTTTCTCCGGAACACCGGGGAGCTGTTTTTT. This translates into CASSFLRNTGELFF.

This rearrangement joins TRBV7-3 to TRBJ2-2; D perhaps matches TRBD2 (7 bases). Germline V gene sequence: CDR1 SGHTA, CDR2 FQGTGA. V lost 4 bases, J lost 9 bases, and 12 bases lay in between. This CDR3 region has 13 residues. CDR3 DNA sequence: TGTGCCAGCAGCTCGAGGGGGGGATGGGAGCTGTTTTTT. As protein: CASSSRGGWELFF.

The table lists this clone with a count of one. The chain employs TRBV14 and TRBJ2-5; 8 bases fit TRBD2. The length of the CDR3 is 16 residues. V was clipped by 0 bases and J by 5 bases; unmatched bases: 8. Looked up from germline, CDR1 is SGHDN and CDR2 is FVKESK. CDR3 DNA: TGTGCCAGCAGCCAAGATTCCTGGCGGGGGGTGGAGACCCAGTACTTC. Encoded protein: CASSQDSWRGVETQYF.

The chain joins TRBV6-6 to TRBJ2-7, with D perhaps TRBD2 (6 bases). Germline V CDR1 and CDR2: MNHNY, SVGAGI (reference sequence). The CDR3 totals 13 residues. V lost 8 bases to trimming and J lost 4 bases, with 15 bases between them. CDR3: CASLERRAYEQYF. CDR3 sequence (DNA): TGTGCCAGCCTTGAGCGGAGGGCTTACGAGCAGTACTTC.

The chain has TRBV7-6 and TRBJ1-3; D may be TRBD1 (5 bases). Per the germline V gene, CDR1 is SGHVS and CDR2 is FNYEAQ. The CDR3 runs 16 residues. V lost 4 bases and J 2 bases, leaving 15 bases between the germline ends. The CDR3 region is CASSSPGDRTGNTIYF. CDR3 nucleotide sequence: TGTGCCAGCAGCTCCCCCGGAGACAGAACTGGAAACACCATATATTTT.